This T cell receptor beta chain is from a study of blood T cell repertoires in COVID-19. Whole-study context: Whether acute or convalescent, the COVID-19 samples came from the United States, Italy and Spain. In each case, the material was cDNA or gDNA derived from T cells, B-cell-depleted T cells, or PBMCs.

Under the authors' procedure: Counts of nucleated cells, estimated from reference gene primer amplification, were obtained. Assay: immunoSEQ multiplex PCR; the TCRdb copy retains only in-frame clones and omits some. V and J calls and clone size are as listed in that table; D and trimming were resolved from the DNA. The sample has 170,000 or so clones; about 89% are singletons. Sequenced input: peripheral blood. This TCR was recovered from a man between 18 and 29 years old who had recovered from COVID-19.

CDR3 residues: CASSEMALALKTQYF. Written as DNA, the CDR3 is TGTGCCAGCAGTGAAATGGCTCTAGCGCTGAAGACCCAGTACTTC. This chain joins TRBV6-1 and TRBJ2-5, with D maybe TRBD2 (6 bases). CDR1 is MNHNS, CDR2 SASEGT, per germline. The V gene lost 2 bases and the J gene lost 6 bases, with 16 bases spanning the gap. This CDR3 has 15 residues.